The 27 T cell receptor beta chains in this list originate from one sample, sequenced in a study of low-dose radiotherapy and immunotherapy resistance in tumors (dated by TCRdb to about 2022). First-strand cDNA was synthesized using Superscript III and a set of TRAV- and TRBV-specific primers, so that both TCRalpha and TCRbeta chains were covered. TCRs were amplified with Phusion for 15 to 20 PCR cycles, with a constant-region primer paired with the adapter attached to the V primers. TCRdb reanalyzed the raw reads on its own, using fastp at Q25 for trimming and MiXCR for clone calling, and kept in-frame beta chains. Identical CDR3 protein sequences are pooled into one entry, listed with their most common genes and DNA. The sample profile shows under 20,000 distinct CDR3 sequences; around 67% of them were found once. The leading ten clones occupy 11% of the sample. These TCRs come from a human donor with advanced metastatic prostate, ovarian, gallbladder or colorectal cancer (not recorded which). This table probably holds off-target reads from a library built for another chain.

The chain links TRBV14 to TRBJ2-5; D remains unclear. Germline assignment: CDR1 SGHDN and CDR2 FVKESK. Trimming removed 4 bases at V and 4 bases at J, with 10 bases between. The CDR3 is made up of 13 amino acids. The CDR3 protein is CASSRSPGETQYF. Here the CDR3 DNA reads TGTGCCAGCAGCCGGAGCCCAGGAGAGACCCAGTACTTC. Supplemented by reference TRBV14 and TRBJ2-5, the full variable domain reads EAGVTQFPSHSVIEKGQTVTLRCDPISGHDNLYWYRRVMGKEIKFLLHFVKESKQDESGMPNNRFLAERTGGTYSTLKVQPAELEDSGVYFCASSRSPGETQYFGPGTRLLVL.

The chain couples TRBV7-2 to TRBJ1-4, with a tentative D call TRBD1 (6 bases). The CDR3 is 15 amino acids. Between the trimmed V and J ends, which lost 0 bases and 6 bases, there was a span of 11 bases. CDR1 SGHTA and CDR2 FQGNSA come from the germline V gene. CDR3 sequence reads: CASSLAGGAHEKLFF. The DNA for the CDR3 is TGTGCCAGCAGCTTAGCCGGGGGGGCCCATGAAAAACTGTTTTTT.

This chain joins TRBV20-1 and TRBJ2-1; TRBD2 is a possible D gene (6 bases). The CDR3 runs to 16 residues. The germline V and J ends were trimmed by 6 bases and 0 bases, with 18 bases remaining between them. The germline CDR1 and CDR2 sequences are DFQATT and SNEGSKA (reference sequence). The CDR3 DNA follows: TGCAGTGCGAACCAGCGCGGGCGGGGCTCCTACAATGAGCAGTTCTTC. Translated, it gives CSANQRGRGSYNEQFF.

This clonotype was observed a few times. The chain employs TRBV18 and TRBJ1-2; D gene unclear. The CDR3 contains 13 residues. V lost 0 bases and J lost 6, with 8 bases in between. Germline lookup yields CDR1 KGHSH and CDR2 LQKENI. The CDR3 loop reads CASSPPNENGYTF. The CDR3 nucleotides read TGTGCCAGCTCACCACCTAATGAGAATGGCTACACCTTC.

The V call is TRBV5-1, the J call TRBJ1-4; TRBD1 matches 8 bases. Trimming removed 4 bases from V and 4 bases from J; junction bases left unmatched: 6. The CDR3 is 15 residues long. Germline lookup yields CDR1 SGHRS and CDR2 YFSETQ. The DNA for the CDR3 is TGCGCCAGCAGCGGGGGGACAGGTTTTAATGAAAAACTGTTTTTT. It is translated as CASSGGTGFNEKLFF.

The chain is built from TRBV29-1 and TRBJ1-2; D ambiguous. V gave up 0 bases and J gave up 0 bases, with 2 bases separating them. Looked up from germline, CDR1 is SQVTM and CDR2 is ANQGSEA. This CDR3 is 12 amino acids long. This CDR3 reads CSVEDTNYGYTF. The CDR3 nucleotides are TGCAGCGTTGAAGATACTAACTATGGCTACACCTTC.

The chain joins TRBV5-5 to TRBJ1-2; no clear D. In germline, CDR1 is SGHKS, CDR2 YYEKEE (reference sequence). Trimming left V 0 bases short and J 13 bases short, with 13 bases between. This CDR3 contains 12 residues. Here the CDR3 DNA reads TGTGCCAGCAGCTTGGATACTTATGGTTTCACCTTC. Residues: CASSLDTYGFTF.

This chain connects TRBV12-3 or TRBV12-4 to TRBJ1-3; D possibly corresponds to TRBD1 (5 bases). This CDR3 is 15 amino acids long. V was trimmed by 7 bases and J by 4 bases, leaving 17 bases between them. The CDR3 sequence is CASTRWGWTGNTIYF. CDR3 sequence (DNA): TGTGCCAGCACCCGTTGGGGGTGGACGGGAAACACCATATATTTT.

This clonotype has just a few counts. The rearrangement uses TRBV5-4 and TRBJ2-7, with 9 bases matching TRBD2. This CDR3 comprises 14 residues. The V gene end was trimmed by 4 bases and the J gene end by 3 bases; junction bases not matched to a gene: 5. Germline lookup yields CDR1 SGHNT and CDR2 YYREEE (reference sequence). CDR3 nucleotide sequence: TGTGCCAGCAGCCGTAGCGGGAGTATCTACGAGCAGTACTTC. This gives the protein CASSRSGSIYEQYF.

This clonotype appeared a single time. The chain links TRBV27 to TRBJ2-3; TRBD2 aligns across 8 bases. The CDR3 spans 17 residues. V lost 6 bases and J lost 4; bases outside the gene matches: 15. Per the germline V gene, CDR1 is MNHEY and CDR2 is SMNVEV (reference sequence). CDR3 amino acids: CASSPVGVAGSPDTQYF. In nucleotides, the CDR3 is TGTGCCAGCAGCCCCGTGGGGGTAGCGGGGTCCCCAGATACGCAGTATTTT.

This chain joins TRBV12-3 or TRBV12-4 and TRBJ2-5; D is unresolved. This CDR3 is built from 13 residues. V shed 5 bases and J shed 5 bases, with 12 bases lying between them. This CDR3 reads CASSAGVPETQYF. CDR3 coding DNA: TGTGCCAGCAGTGCTGGGGTCCCCGAGACCCAGTACTTC.

In DNA, the CDR3 is TGTGCCAGCTCACGACAACAAGAGACCCAGTACTTC. Translation gives CASSRQQETQYF. This rearrangement joins TRBV18 to TRBJ2-5; D gene ambiguous. Trimming shortened V by 4 bases and J by 2 bases, and 5 bases separated the two germline ends. CDR1 and CDR2 (germline): KGHSH, LQKENI. The CDR3 contains 12 residues.

This clonotype was found a few times. The CDR3: CASSTRGREFQRSTGELFF. In DNA, the CDR3 is TGTGCCAGCAGCACCCGGGGCAGGGAGTTTCAGCGAAGCACCGGGGAGCTGTTTTTT. The V call is TRBV5-4, the J call TRBJ2-2; D could derive from TRBD1 or TRBD2 (5 bases each). V was shortened by 4 bases and J by 4 bases, with 26 bases between the two germline ends. The germline V gene encodes CDR1 SGHNT and CDR2 YYREEE (reference sequence). The CDR3 loop spans 19 amino acids.

J is TRBJ1-1 and V is TRBV6-1; 8 nucleotides agree with TRBD1. The length of the CDR3 is 15 residues. V lost 6 bases, J lost 0 bases, and 6 bases stayed unmatched. CDR1 MNHNS and CDR2 SASEGT come from the germline V gene. The CDR3 nucleotides are TGTGCCAGCAGCCTCGACAGGGGATTGAACACTGAAGCTTTCTTT. It specifies CASSLDRGLNTEAFF.

The chain joins TRBV5-6 to TRBJ2-5; D is undetermined. This CDR3 has 14 residues. CDR1 is SGHDT, CDR2 YYEEEE, per germline. Trimming stripped 4 bases from V and 3 bases from J, with 13 bases between. This CDR3 reads CASSKRTPEETQYF. The CDR3 DNA reads TGTGCCAGCAGCAAAAGGACGCCCGAAGAGACCCAGTACTTC.

The chain couples TRBV2 to TRBJ2-1; weak D call: TRBD2 (6 bases). Between the trimmed V and J ends, which lost 8 bases and 2 bases, there was a span of 13 bases. CDR3 size: 14 residues. Germline lookup yields CDR1 SNHLY and CDR2 FYNNEI. The CDR3 protein is CASGGGSTYNEQFF. CDR3 nucleotide sequence: TGTGCCAGCGGGGGAGGTTCCACCTACAATGAGCAGTTCTTC.

The chain uses TRBV10-2 and TRBJ2-1; TRBD2 matches 12 bases. The CDR3 is 17 residues long. V gave up 3 bases and J gave up 9 bases; unmatched junction bases: 12. The germline CDR1 and CDR2 sequences are WSHSY and SAAADI. The CDR3, as DNA: TGCGCCAGCAGTGAACGACTAGCGGGAGATTCCTGGATTGAGCAGTTCTTC. Amino acid sequence: CASSERLAGDSWIEQFF.

This clonotype has a handful of counts. J is TRBJ1-2 and V is TRBV19; 9 bases match TRBD1. Germline loops: CDR1 LNHDA, CDR2 SQIVND (reference sequence). The trim removed 4 bases at V and 5 bases at J, leaving 8 bases unmatched. This CDR3 comprises 15 residues. The CDR3 region is CASSTKTGGPYGYTF. The CDR3, as DNA: TGTGCCAGTAGTACCAAGACAGGGGGTCCTTATGGCTACACCTTC.

This rearrangement joins TRBV12-5 to TRBJ2-7, with no clear D. The CDR3 is 10 residues long. Germline loops: CDR1 LGHNT, CDR2 FRNRAP. V was shortened by 0 bases and J by 7 bases, with 1 base between the two germline ends. This chain's CDR3 is CASGLVEQYF. CDR3 in DNA: TGTGCTAGTGGTTTGGTAGAGCAGTACTTC. Combining the CDR3 with reference TRBV12-5 and TRBJ2-7 gives the whole variable domain DARVTQTPRHKVTEMGQEVTMRCQPILGHNTVFWYRQTMMQGLELLAYFRNRAPLDDSGMPKDRFSAEMPDATLATLKIQPSEPRDSAVYFCASGLVEQYFGPGTRLTVT.

The chain uses TRBV4-2 and TRBJ1-6, with no clear D. This CDR3 comprises 15 residues. Germline CDR1 reads LGHNA; CDR2 reads YNFKEQ. V was cut by 1 base and J by 6 bases, with 10 bases left in between. This CDR3 is CASSQVGSSNSPLHF. Here the CDR3 DNA reads TGTGCCAGCAGCCAAGTTGGGAGTTCTAATTCACCCCTCCACTTT.

The chain joins TRBV7-2 to TRBJ2-1; 9 bases fit TRBD2. This CDR3 spans 17 amino acids. CDR1 SGHTA and CDR2 FQGNSA come from the germline V gene. V lost 2 bases and J lost 8; bases outside the gene matches: 13. The chain's CDR3 is CASSLLMIAGEGYEQFF. DNA for the CDR3: TGTGCCAGCAGCTTATTGATGATAGCGGGAGAGGGCTATGAGCAGTTCTTC.

The V call is TRBV4-1, the J call TRBJ1-2, with D possibly TRBD1 on 5 matching bases. This CDR3 comprises 15 residues. The germline V gene encodes CDR1 MGHRA and CDR2 YSYEKL. V was pared by 0 bases and J by 2 bases, with 10 bases between. CDR3 sequence: CASSQDYGGNYGYTF. The CDR3 region has the DNA TGCGCCAGCAGCCAAGATTACGGGGGGAACTATGGCTACACCTTC.

The gene calls are TRBV5-5 and TRBJ1-1; TRBD1 aligns across 8 bases. Germline V gives CDR1 SGHKS, CDR2 YYEKEE (reference sequence). This CDR3 comprises 14 residues. V lost 0 bases and J lost 7; bases outside the gene matches: 5. The CDR3 coding sequence is TGTGCCAGCAGCTTGGAGCAGGGGGCGTTTGAAGCTTTCTTT. Protein product: CASSLEQGAFEAFF. Complete variable domain (other parts from reference TRBV5-5 and TRBJ1-1): DAGVTQSPTHLIKTRGQQVTLRCSPISGHKSVSWYQQVLGQGPQFIFQYYEKEERGRGNFPDRFSARQFPNYSSELNVNALLLGDSALYLCASSLEQGAFEAFFGQGTRLTVV.

CDR3 protein: CATGLGADEQYF. Written as DNA, the CDR3 is TGTGCCACCGGGCTGGGGGCGGACGAGCAGTACTTC. J is TRBJ2-7 and V is TRBV2; D might be TRBD1 (6 bases). There are 12 residues in the CDR3. The ends were cut back, 10 bases at V and 5 bases at J, with 15 bases in the middle. Germline values: CDR1 SNHLY, CDR2 FYNNEI.

The chain has TRBV15 and TRBJ1-1, with TRBD1 as a possible D gene (5 bases). The CDR3 length is 14 residues. Trimming removed 3 bases from V and 2 bases from J, with 10 bases in between. CDR1 is LNHNV, CDR2 YYDKDF, per germline (reference sequence). The CDR3 spells CATSSGRVNTEAFF. The CDR3 bases are TGTGCCACCAGCAGCGGCAGGGTAAACACTGAAGCTTTCTTT.

This chain connects TRBV11-1 to TRBJ2-1; TRBD2 matches 8 bases. This CDR3 is built from 15 residues. Germline lookup yields CDR1 SGHAT and CDR2 FQDESV (reference sequence). Trimming removed 4 bases from V and 1 base from J; junction bases left unmatched: 3. CDR3 DNA sequence: TGTGCCAGCAGCTCCGGGACTAGATCCTACAATGAGCAGTTCTTC. Translation gives CASSSGTRSYNEQFF.

The chain is built from TRBV28 and TRBJ1-6; D is undetermined. The CDR3 covers 14 residues. Germline CDR1 reads MDHEN; CDR2 reads SYDVKM. Trimming shortened V by 2 bases and J by 3 bases, and 5 bases separated the two germline ends. The CDR3 sequence is CASSLVHYNSPLHF. Here the CDR3 DNA reads TGTGCCAGCAGTTTAGTTCACTATAATTCACCCCTCCACTTT.